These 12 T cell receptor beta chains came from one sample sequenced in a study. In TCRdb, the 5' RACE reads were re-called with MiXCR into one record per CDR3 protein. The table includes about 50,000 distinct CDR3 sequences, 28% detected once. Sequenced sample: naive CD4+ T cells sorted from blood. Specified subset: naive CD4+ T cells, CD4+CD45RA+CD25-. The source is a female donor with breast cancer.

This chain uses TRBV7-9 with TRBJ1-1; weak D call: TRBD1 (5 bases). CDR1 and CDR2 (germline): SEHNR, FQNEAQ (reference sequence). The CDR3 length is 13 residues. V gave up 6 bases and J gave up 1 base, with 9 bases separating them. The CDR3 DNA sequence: TGTGCCAGCAGATTCGACAGGAACACTGAAGCTTTCTTT. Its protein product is CASRFDRNTEAFF.

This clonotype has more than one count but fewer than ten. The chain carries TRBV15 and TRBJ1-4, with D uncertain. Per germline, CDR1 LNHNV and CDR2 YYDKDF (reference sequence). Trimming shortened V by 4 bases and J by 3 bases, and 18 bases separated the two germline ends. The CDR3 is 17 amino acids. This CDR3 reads CATSIRKNWTPNEKLFF. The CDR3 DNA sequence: TGTGCCACCAGCATTCGAAAAAATTGGACCCCTAATGAAAAACTGTTTTTT. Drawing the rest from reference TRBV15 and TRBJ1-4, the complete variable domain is DAMVIQNPRYQVTQFGKPVTLSCSQTLNHNVMYWYQQKSSQAPKLLFHYYDKDFNNEADTPDNFQSRRPNTSFCFLDIRSPGLGDTAMYLCATSIRKNWTPNEKLFFGSGTQLSVL.

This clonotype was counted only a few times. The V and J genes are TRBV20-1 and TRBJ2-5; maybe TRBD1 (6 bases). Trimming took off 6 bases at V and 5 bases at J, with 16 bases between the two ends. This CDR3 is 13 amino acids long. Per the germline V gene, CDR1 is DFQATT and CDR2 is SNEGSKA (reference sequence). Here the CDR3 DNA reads TGCAGTGCCAAACGAGGACAGATCGAGACCCAGTACTTC. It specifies CSAKRGQIETQYF.

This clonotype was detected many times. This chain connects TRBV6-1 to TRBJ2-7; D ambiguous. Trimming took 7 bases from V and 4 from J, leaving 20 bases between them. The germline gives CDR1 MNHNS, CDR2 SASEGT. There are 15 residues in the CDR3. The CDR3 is CASTLRRGNAYEQYF. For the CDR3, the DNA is TGTGCCAGCACCCTACGGCGCGGCAATGCATACGAGCAGTACTTC.

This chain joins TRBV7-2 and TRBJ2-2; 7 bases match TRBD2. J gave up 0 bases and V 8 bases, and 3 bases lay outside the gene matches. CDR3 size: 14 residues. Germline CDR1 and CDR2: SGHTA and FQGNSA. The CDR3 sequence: CASGGDANTGELFF. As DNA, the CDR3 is TGTGCCAGCGGGGGGGATGCGAACACCGGGGAGCTGTTTTTT.

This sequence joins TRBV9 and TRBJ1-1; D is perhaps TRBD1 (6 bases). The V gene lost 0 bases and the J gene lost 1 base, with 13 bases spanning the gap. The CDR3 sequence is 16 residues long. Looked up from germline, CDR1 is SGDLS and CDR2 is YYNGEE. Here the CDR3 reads CASSVGGRGPNTEAFF. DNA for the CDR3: TGTGCCAGCAGCGTAGGGGGCAGGGGACCGAACACTGAAGCTTTCTTT. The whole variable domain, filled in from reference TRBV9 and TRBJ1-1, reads DSGVTQTPKHLITATGQRVTLRCSPRSGDLSVYWYQQSLDQGLQFLIQYYNGEERAKGNILERFSAQQFPDLHSELNLSSLELGDSALYFCASSVGGRGPNTEAFFGQGTRLTVV.

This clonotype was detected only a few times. For the CDR3, the DNA is TGTGCCAGCAGCGTCCCCGGCTACAATGAGCAGTTCTTC. Protein sequence: CASSVPGYNEQFF. This chain uses TRBV9 with TRBJ2-1; D gene uncertain. Germline assignment: CDR1 SGDLS and CDR2 YYNGEE. Deletions cut 2 bases from V and 3 bases from J, with 6 bases between. This CDR3 is 13 amino acids long.

The DNA of the CDR3 is TGTGCCAGCAGCGTAGTACAGGGTGACTATGGCTACACCTTC. Translated: CASSVVQGDYGYTF. The chain has TRBV7-2 and TRBJ1-2; a possible D gene is TRBD1 (6 bases). CDR1 is SGHTA and CDR2 is FQGNSA in the germline V gene. The CDR3 spans 14 residues. V dropped 5 bases and J dropped 3 bases, with 13 bases sitting between them.

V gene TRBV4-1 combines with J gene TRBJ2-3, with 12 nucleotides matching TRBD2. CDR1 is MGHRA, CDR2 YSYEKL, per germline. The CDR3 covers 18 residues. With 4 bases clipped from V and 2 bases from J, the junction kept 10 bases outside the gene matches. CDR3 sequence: CASSLKLAGGSATDTQYF. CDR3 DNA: TGCGCCAGCAGCCTAAAACTAGCGGGGGGTTCCGCCACAGATACGCAGTATTTT.

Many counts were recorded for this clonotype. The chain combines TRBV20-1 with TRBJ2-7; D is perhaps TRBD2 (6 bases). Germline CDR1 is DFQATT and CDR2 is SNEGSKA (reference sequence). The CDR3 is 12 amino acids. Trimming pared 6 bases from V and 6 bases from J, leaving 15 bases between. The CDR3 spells CSARREVREQYF. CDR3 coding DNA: TGCAGTGCGAGGAGGGAGGTTCGCGAGCAGTACTTC.

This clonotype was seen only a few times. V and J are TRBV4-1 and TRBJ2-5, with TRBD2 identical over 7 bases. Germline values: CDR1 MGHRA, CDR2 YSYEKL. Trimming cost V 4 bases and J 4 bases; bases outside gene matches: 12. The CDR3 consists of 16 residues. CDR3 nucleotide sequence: TGCGCCAGCAGCCGCTCGGGCGGACTAGAGGGAGAGACCCAGTACTTC. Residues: CASSRSGGLEGETQYF.

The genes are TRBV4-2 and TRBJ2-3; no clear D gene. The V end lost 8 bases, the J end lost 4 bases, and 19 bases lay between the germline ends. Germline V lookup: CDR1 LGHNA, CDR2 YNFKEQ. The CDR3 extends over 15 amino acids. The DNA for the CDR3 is TGTGCCAGCGGCCTACAAGAAGGCCGTTCAGATACGCAGTATTTT. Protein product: CASGLQEGRSDTQYF.